One T cell receptor (beta chain) is described in this entry. This sample was included in a study of blood T cell repertoires in COVID-19. Overall study context: Whether acute or convalescent, the COVID-19 samples came from the United States, Italy and Spain. In each case, the material was cDNA or gDNA derived from T cells, B-cell-depleted T cells, or PBMCs.

Germline values: CDR1 MNHNY, CDR2 SVGAGI (reference sequence). This CDR3 is built from 11 residues. The V gene end was trimmed by 6 bases and the J gene end by 11 bases; junction bases not matched to a gene: 6. Original methodology: How many nucleated cells were present was estimated from reference gene primer amplification. The assay was immunoSEQ multiplex PCR, and TCRdb's table has in-frame clones only and misses some. V, J and clone size were drawn from that table, and D and trimming were deduced from the DNA. The sample includes about 47,000 clones, 88% of them seen just once. The chain recombines TRBV6-6 with TRBJ1-1; the match to TRBD1 covers 7 bases. The receptor was isolated from a man aged 50 to 59 with active COVID-19. The specimen was peripheral blood. CDR3 sequence: CASSFDRAAFF. DNA for the CDR3: TGTGCCAGCAGCTTTGACAGGGCTGCTTTCTTT.